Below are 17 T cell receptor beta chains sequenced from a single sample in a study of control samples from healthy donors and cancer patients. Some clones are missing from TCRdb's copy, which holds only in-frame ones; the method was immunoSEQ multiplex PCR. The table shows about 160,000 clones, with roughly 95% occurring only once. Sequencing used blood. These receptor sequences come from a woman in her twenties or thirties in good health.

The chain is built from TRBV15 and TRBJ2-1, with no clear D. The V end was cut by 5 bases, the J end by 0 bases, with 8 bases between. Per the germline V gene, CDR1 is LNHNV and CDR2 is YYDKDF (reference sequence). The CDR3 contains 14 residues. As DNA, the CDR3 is TGTGCCACCAGCCCCCCCAGCTCCTACAATGAGCAGTTCTTC. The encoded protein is CATSPPSSYNEQFF.

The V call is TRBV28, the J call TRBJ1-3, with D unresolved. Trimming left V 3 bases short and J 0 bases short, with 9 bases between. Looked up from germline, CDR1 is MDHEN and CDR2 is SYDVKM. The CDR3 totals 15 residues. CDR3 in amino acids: CASSLGPISGNTIYF. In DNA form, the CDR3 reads TGTGCCAGCAGTTTGGGTCCCATCTCTGGAAACACCATATATTTT.

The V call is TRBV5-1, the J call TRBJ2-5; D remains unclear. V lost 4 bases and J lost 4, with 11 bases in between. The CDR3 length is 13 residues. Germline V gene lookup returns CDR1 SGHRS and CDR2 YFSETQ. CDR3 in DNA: TGCGCCAGCAGCCCCTTTGGAGTAGAGACCCAGTACTTC. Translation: CASSPFGVETQYF. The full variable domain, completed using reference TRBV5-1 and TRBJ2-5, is KAGVTQTPRYLIKTRGQQVTLSCSPISGHRSVSWYQQTPGQGLQFLFEYFSETQRNKGNFPGRFSGRQFSNSRSEMNVSTLELGDSALYLCASSPFGVETQYFGPGTRLLVL.

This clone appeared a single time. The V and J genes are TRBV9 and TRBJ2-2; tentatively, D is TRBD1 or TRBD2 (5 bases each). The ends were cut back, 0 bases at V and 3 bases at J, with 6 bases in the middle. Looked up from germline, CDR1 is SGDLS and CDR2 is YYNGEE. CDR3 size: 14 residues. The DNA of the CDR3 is TGTGCCAGCAGCGTAGGGGACGACACCGGGGAGCTGTTTTTT. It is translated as CASSVGDDTGELFF.

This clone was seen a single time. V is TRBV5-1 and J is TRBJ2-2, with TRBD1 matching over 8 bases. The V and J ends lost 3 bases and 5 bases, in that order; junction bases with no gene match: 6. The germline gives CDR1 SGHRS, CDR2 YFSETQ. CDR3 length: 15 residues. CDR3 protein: CASSSGQERTGELFF. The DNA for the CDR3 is TGCGCCAGCAGCTCGGGACAGGAACGGACCGGGGAGCTGTTTTTT.

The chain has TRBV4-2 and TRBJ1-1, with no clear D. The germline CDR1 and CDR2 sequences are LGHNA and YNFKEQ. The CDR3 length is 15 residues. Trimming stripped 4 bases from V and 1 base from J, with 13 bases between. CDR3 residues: CASSPAPDGNTEAFF. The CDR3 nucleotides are TGTGCCAGCAGCCCGGCCCCAGACGGGAACACTGAAGCTTTCTTT.

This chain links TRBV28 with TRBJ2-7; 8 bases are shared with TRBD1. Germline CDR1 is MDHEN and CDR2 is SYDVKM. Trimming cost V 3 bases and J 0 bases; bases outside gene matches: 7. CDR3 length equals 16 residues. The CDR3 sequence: CASSFLQGGSSYEQYF. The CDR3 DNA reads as TGTGCCAGCAGTTTCTTACAGGGGGGAAGCTCCTACGAGCAGTACTTC.

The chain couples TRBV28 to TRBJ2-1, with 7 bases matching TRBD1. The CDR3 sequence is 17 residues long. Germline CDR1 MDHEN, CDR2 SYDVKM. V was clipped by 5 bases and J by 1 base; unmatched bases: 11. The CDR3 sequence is CASSVFTGTVSYNEQFF. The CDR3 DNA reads TGTGCCAGCAGTGTATTTACCGGGACAGTTTCCTACAATGAGCAGTTCTTC.

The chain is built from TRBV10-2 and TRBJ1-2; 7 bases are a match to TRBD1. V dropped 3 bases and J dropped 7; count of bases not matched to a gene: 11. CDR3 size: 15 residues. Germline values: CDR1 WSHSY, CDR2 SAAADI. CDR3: CASSDPTGKDGGYTF. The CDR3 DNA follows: TGCGCCAGCAGTGACCCGACAGGGAAGGACGGTGGCTACACCTTC.

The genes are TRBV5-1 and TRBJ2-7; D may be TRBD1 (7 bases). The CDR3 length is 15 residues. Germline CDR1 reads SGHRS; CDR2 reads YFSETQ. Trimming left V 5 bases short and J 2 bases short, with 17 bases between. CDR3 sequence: CASSRAGQSTYEQYF. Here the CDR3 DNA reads TGCGCCAGCAGTCGCGCGGGACAGTCAACCTACGAGCAGTACTTC.

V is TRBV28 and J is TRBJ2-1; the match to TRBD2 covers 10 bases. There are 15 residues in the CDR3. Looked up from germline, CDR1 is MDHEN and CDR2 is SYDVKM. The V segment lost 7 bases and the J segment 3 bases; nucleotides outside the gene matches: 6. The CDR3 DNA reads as TGTGCCAGCACCCGAACTAGCGGGGTCTACAATGAGCAGTTCTTC. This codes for CASTRTSGVYNEQFF.

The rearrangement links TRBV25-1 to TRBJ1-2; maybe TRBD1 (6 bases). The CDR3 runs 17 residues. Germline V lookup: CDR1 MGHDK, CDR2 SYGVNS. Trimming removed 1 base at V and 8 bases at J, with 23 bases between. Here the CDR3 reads CASSELGGQADARGYTF. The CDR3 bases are TGTGCCAGCAGTGAATTAGGGGGGCAGGCCGACGCTAGGGGCTACACCTTC.

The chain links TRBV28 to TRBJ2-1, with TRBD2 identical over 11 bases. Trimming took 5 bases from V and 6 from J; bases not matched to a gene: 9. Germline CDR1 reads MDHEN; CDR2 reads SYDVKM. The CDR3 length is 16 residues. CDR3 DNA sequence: TGTGCCAGCAGTCCTACTAGCGGGAGATGGGGCAATGAGCAGTTCTTC. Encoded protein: CASSPTSGRWGNEQFF. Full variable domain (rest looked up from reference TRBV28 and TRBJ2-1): DVKVTQSSRYLVKRTGEKVFLECVQDMDHENMFWYRQDPGLGLRLIYFSYDVKMKEKGDIPEGYSVSREKKERFSLILESASTNQTSMYLCASSPTSGRWGNEQFFGPGTRLTVL.

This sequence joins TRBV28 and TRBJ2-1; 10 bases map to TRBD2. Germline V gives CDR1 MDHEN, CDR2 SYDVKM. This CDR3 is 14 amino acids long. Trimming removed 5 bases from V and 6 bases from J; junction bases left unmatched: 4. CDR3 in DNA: TGTGCCAGCAGTCCTGGACTAGCGGTCAATGAGCAGTTCTTC. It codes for CASSPGLAVNEQFF.

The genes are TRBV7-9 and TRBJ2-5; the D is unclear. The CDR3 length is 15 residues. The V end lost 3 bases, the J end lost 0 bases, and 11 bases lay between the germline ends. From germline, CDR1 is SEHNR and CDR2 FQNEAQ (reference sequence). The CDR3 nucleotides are TGTGCCAGCAGCTTCGGCCTCAGGTACCAAGAGACCCAGTACTTC. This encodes CASSFGLRYQETQYF.

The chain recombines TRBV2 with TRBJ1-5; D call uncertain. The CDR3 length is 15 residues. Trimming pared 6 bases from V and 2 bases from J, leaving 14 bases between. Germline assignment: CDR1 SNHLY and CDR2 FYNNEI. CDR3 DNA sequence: TGTGCCAGCAGCGAAACAGTGACGGGCAATCAGCCCCAGCATTTT. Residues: CASSETVTGNQPQHF. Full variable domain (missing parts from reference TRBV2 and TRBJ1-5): EPEVTQTPSHQVTQMGQEVILRCVPISNHLYFYWYRQILGQKVEFLVSFYNNEISEKSEIFDDQFSVERPDGSNFTLKIRSTKLEDSAMYFCASSETVTGNQPQHFGDGTRLSIL.

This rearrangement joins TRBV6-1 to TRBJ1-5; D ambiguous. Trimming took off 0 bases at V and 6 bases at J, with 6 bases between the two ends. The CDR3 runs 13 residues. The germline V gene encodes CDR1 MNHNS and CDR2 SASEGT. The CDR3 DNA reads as TGTGCCAGCAGTGAAGCGGACCGTCAGCCCCAGCATTTT. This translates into CASSEADRQPQHF.